This T cell receptor (beta chain) comes out of a study of T cells in Graves' hyperthyroidism and ophthalmopathy (dated by TCRdb to the late 2010s). In terms of the full investigation: A discovery cohort of fewer than 110 patients, about 44 with Graves' ophthalmopathy and approximately 60 with stable Graves' hyperthyroidism, was used to find distinguishing TCR V-J signatures. Whether ophthalmopathy could be predicted prospectively was tested in an independent validation cohort made up of roughly 19 hyperthyroidism patients plus 17 patients who later progressed to ophthalmopathy. The 80 to 100 discovery patients were randomly divided into training and test sets at a 7:3 ratio. The study also compared thyroid tissue and blood T-cell repertoires from roughly 6 Graves' hyperthyroidism patients. Following sampling, methimazole starting at 30 mg daily was given to hyperthyroidism patients, and high-dose intravenous methylprednisolone was given to ophthalmopathy patients. TCR Vbeta CDR3 sequencing of fewer than 150 peripheral blood samples (roughly 41 ophthalmopathy, 75 hyperthyroidism and around 17 progressor patients) is reported in the paper.

TCR beta CDR3 regions were amplified from RNA transcripts. For the first round of RT-PCR on the TCR CDR3, the HTBI primer set was used together with the Qiagen OneStep RT-PCR kit. The libraries were constructed in a second round of multiplex PCR and then size-selected and purified. The libraries were sequenced on an Illumina HiSeq2000 using paired-end 100 bp reads. The study's own analysis went as follows. SOAPnuke was used to process the raw data, with reads discarded if the reads contained adapters or uncalled bases, had a mean Phred below 15, or lacked an exact constant-primer or identifier match. High-quality paired reads were merged with COPE v1.2.5, and unique nucleotide sequences were defined as clonotypes. MiTCR v1.1 was used to align the clonotypes against IMGT TRBV, TRBD and TRBJ reference segments. Analysis was restricted to V-J combinations with a frequency above 0.0001, which covered over 98% of repertoires. The TCS score was defined as the ratio of F50 (clonal expansion) to E x V (chaos), calculated using BLOSUM62-based TCRdist between CDR3 peptides within each V-J. Welch's t-statistics and random forest reduced fewer than 600 V-J features to about 12, which were used in a naive Bayes classifier (R e1071). The similarity between thyroid and blood repertoires was quantified using the Morisita-Horn index. TCRdb took the public reads, trimmed them with fastp at Q25, ran MiXCR for clone calling and kept in-frame beta chains. Merged by CDR3 protein, the rows form single entries marked with the most common genes and DNA. None of the V and J calls come from the authors' own analysis; TCRdb made them. The sample table contains hundreds of thousands of distinct CDR3 sequences; only one count was recorded for 45% of them. The ten most abundant clones make up less than 9% of the sample.

From cysteine to phenylalanine, the CDR3 is 12 amino acids long. The only DNA kept is the CDR3, 36 bases in frame from the first base. V loses 6 bases, J loses 3 bases, and the germline ends lie 8 bases apart. Per the germline V gene, SGHVS is the CDR1 and FNYEAQ is the CDR2. Results the study describes overall, beyond this receptor: Sample size was not statistically predetermined, and investigators were not blinded to group allocation. In validation, progression to ophthalmopathy was predicted by the model with roughly 71% sensitivity and under 85% specificity, a median of approximately 6.5 months before onset. Most expanded thyroid clonotypes (frequency above 0.001) were also detected in blood, a finding suggesting that blood repertoires may reflect thyroid immune responses. In cross-validation, a model built on a 13 V-J signature told ophthalmopathy apart from stable hyperthyroidism with 87.88% sensitivity and roughly 81% specificity, and in testing the same model reached 80%/75%.

The study excluded patients with uncontrolled infections, other autoimmune diseases, pregnancy or lactation. Diagnoses relied on clinical symptoms, serum thyroxine and TRAb, thyroid ultrasound and orbital computed tomography. Trizol reagent was used to extract total RNA, and RNA quality was then checked on an Agilent 2100 Bioanalyzer. About this clonotype: Its antigen is still unknown. Base qualities are missing; no much larger clone stands one base away.

The clonotype originates from an adult man with Graves' disease, either hyperthyroidism or ophthalmopathy (not recorded which). The V gene is TRBV7-6 and the J gene is TRBJ1-2; the D segment cannot be called with confidence. The sample consisted of peripheral blood or thyroid tissue (not recorded which). This receptor carries the CDR3 CASSPLDYGYTF. The bases read TGTGCCAGCAGTCCCCTAGACTATGGCTACACCTTC. Where the CDR3 stops, the reference TRBV7-6 and TRBJ1-2 genes take over; the full variable domain is GAGVSQSPRYKVTKRGQDVALRCDPISGHVSLYWYRQALGQGPEFLTYFNYEAQQDKSGLPNDRFSAERPEGSISTLTIQRTEQRDSAMYRCASSPLDYGYTFGSGTRLTVV.